This TCR beta chain is from a study of Graves' ophthalmopathy and Graves' hyperthyroidism. Study overall: Before any treatment, peripheral blood was taken at the initial diagnosis.

Amplification targeted the TCR beta CDR3 regions, with RNA transcripts as the source material. RT-PCR with HTBI primers came first, then second-round multiplex PCR. TCRdb independently ran MiXCR on the multiplex PCR reads; one entry per CDR3 protein. Of under 350,000 distinct CDR3 sequences in the sample, roughly a sixth were seen once. CDR3 length: 15 amino acids. Looked up from germline, CDR1 is DFQATT and CDR2 is SNEGSKA (reference sequence). Trimming stripped 0 bases from V and 7 bases from J, with 18 bases between. General study points: Detection in blood was also observed for most expanded thyroid clonotypes above 0.001 frequency.

This clonotype was detected many times. Its antigen remains unidentified. The sample was peripheral blood. The chain has TRBV20-1 and TRBJ1-2; maybe TRBD1 (5 bases). The TCR sequence derives from an adult man with Graves' ophthalmopathy. CDR3 in DNA: TGCAGTGCTAGAGATGATCGTCGGGGCGTCCGTGGCTACACCTTC. This translates into CSARDDRRGVRGYTF.